This T cell receptor (beta chain) was captured by sequencing in a study of T-cell memory formation after mild COVID-19. CDR3 length equals 12 residues. Trimming took off 1 base at V and 8 bases at J, with 7 bases between the two ends. Germline values: CDR1 SGHRS, CDR2 YFSETQ. General study findings and limits: A balance of CD4 and CD8 characterized clones contracting day 15 to 85, whereas later expanders leaned CD4+. Mostly located in CM and EM were contracting CD4+ clones, with contracting CD8+ clones located in EMRA. The SARS-CoV-2 specificity of second-wave clones reaching peak at day 37 remained unverified.

5'RACE with constant-segment primers yielded barcoded, UMI-tagged TCR alpha and TCR beta cDNA libraries. TCRdb used MiXCR to reprocess the 5' RACE reads, holding one entry per CDR3 protein. The data show about 560,000 distinct CDR3 sequences, around 15% seen once. As concerns this clonotype: The antigen remains unidentified.

The specimen sequenced was PBMCs or a T cell subset sorted from them (not recorded which). The V and J genes are TRBV5-1 and TRBJ2-1; D remains unclear. This TCR was recovered from an adult woman who had mild COVID-19 (a few samples of this study predate the infection). Cell type and time point are not known. The chain's CDR3 is CASSLTWDEQFF. The DNA of the CDR3 is TGCGCCAGCAGCTTGACCTGGGATGAGCAGTTCTTC.